The rows below give T cell receptor beta chains drawn from one sample of a study of cytomegalovirus exposure and HLA in healthy donors. TCRdb's copy holds only in-frame clones and misses some; the assay was immunoSEQ multiplex PCR. The sample shows around 130,000 clones, about 84% of them seen only once. Material: PBMCs. The receptor source for this set is a boy aged 10-17 years in good health and CMV-seronegative. Both conserved end residues are part of each CDR3. The D gene is left open where the match is weak. Not all rows give a size; the values are once, few, many and, for expanded clones, a class.

V gene	clone size	J gene	D gene	CDR3 protein	CDR3 DNA
TRBV6-1	.	TRBJ2-1	.	CASRSGVGDEQFF	TGTGCCAGCAGGTCGGGAGTGGGAGATGAGCAGTTCTTC
TRBV25-1	.	TRBJ2-5	TRBD1	CASSPIGQGLRGTQYF	TGTGCCAGCAGCCCGATTGGACAGGGGTTGAGGGGGACCCAGTACTTC
TRBV30	.	TRBJ1-4	.	CAWSRRHRDPNEKLFF	TGTGCCTGGAGTCGACGACACAGGGACCCGAATGAAAAACTGTTTTTT
TRBV18	once	TRBJ1-4	.	CASSPGGGEKLFF	TGTGCCAGCTCACCAGGGGGCGGTGAAAAACTGTTTTTT
TRBV19	once	TRBJ2-1	TRBD2	CASGTSGRIYNEQFF	TGTGCCAGTGGGACTAGCGGGAGGATCTACAATGAGCAGTTCTTC
TRBV20-1	.	TRBJ2-7	TRBD2	CSVLGGYEQYF	TGCAGTGTGTTGGGGGGGTACGAGCAGTACTTC
TRBV7-9	few	TRBJ2-7	TRBD2	CASSFGLAGGYEQYF	TGTGCCAGCAGCTTCGGTCTAGCGGGAGGCTACGAGCAGTACTTC
TRBV2	.	TRBJ2-1	TRBD2	CASRGTSGNYNEQFF	TGTGCCAGCAGGGGGACTAGCGGGAACTACAATGAGCAGTTCTTC
TRBV19	few	TRBJ2-1	.	CASSIDLGSEQFF	TGTGCCAGTAGTATAGATCTTGGGAGCGAGCAGTTCTTC
TRBV30	.	TRBJ2-7	.	CAWRGVGGRKTVGTYEQYF	TGTGCCTGGAGAGGCGTCGGAGGGAGAAAGACGGTCGGCACCTACGAGCAGTACTTC
TRBV19	.	TRBJ2-5	TRBD2	CATGLAGEETQYF	TGTGCCACCGGACTAGCGGGAGAAGAGACCCAGTACTTC
TRBV5-1	.	TRBJ2-5	TRBD1	CASSLGTGRETQYF	TGCGCCAGCAGCTTGGGGACAGGGAGAGAGACCCAGTACTTC
TRBV5-4	few	TRBJ2-7	TRBD1	CASSLDRGREQYF	TGTGCCAGCAGCTTGGACAGGGGGCGCGAGCAGTACTTC
TRBV5-1	once	TRBJ1-5	TRBD1	CASSLGQGGNQPQHF	TGCGCCAGCAGCTTGGGGCAGGGGGGAAATCAGCCCCAGCATTTT
TRBV5-1	once	TRBJ2-3	.	CARRFIDTQYF	TGCGCCAGGAGGTTTATAGATACGCAGTATTTT
TRBV5-4	.	TRBJ2-1	.	CASGLVQVDEQFF	TGTGCCAGCGGCTTGGTCCAGGTTGATGAGCAGTTCTTC
TRBV10-3	.	TRBJ2-3	TRBD2	CAISSGLAGVDTQYF	TGTGCCATCAGTTCCGGACTAGCGGGAGTGGATACGCAGTATTTT
TRBV28	.	TRBJ1-4	.	CASSLSLAENEKLFF	TGTGCCAGCAGTTTGTCTTTAGCGGAAAATGAAAAACTGTTTTTT
TRBV2	.	TRBJ1-2	.	CASRGASLGYTF	TGTGCCAGCAGGGGGGCCTCTCTTGGCTACACCTTC
TRBV10-3	once	TRBJ1-6	TRBD1	CAISSTGGERSPLHF	TGTGCCATCAGTTCGACAGGGGGTGAACGTTCACCCCTCCACTTT
TRBV13	.	TRBJ2-3	TRBD2	CASSLGLAERGDTQYF	TGTGCCAGCAGCTTAGGGCTAGCGGAGAGGGGAGATACGCAGTATTTT
TRBV7-3	.	TRBJ1-2	.	CASSLNSGDGYTF	TGTGCCAGCAGCTTAAATTCGGGGGATGGCTACACCTTC